This is a list of T cell receptor beta chains from one sample in a study of blood T cell repertoires in COVID-19. Produced via immunoSEQ multiplex PCR; TCRdb's table is partial and in-frame only. This table has about 320,000 clones, roughly nine tenths appearing once. Sequenced material: peripheral blood. The receptors were sampled from a man younger than 35 who had recovered from COVID-19. Each CDR3 is given with its conserved first and last residue. The D gene is left open where the match is weak. Clone size is stated in some rows and not others, as once, few, many or a class when expanded.

CDR3 DNA	CDR3 protein	V gene	J gene	D gene	clone size
TGTGCCAGCAGCCCGCCTCGACAGGGGGTGGAAGGCTACACCTTC	CASSPPRQGVEGYTF	TRBV6-6	TRBJ1-2	TRBD1	.
TGCAGTGCTAGTAGGTCCCAGGGGCTTTACAATGAGCAGTTCTTC	CSASRSQGLYNEQFF	TRBV20-1	TRBJ2-1	.	.
TGCGCCAGCAGCTTGCTAGCGGACAACACAGATACGCAGTATTTT	CASSLLADNTDTQYF	TRBV5-1	TRBJ2-3	TRBD2	.
TGTGCCAGCAGTTACTCTCCGGGACACGAAGCTTTCTTT	CASSYSPGHEAFF	TRBV6-2/TRBV6-3	TRBJ1-1	.	.
TGCGCCAGCAGCTTGGTCCCGGTCTATGGCTACACCTTC	CASSLVPVYGYTF	TRBV5-1	TRBJ1-2	.	.
TGTGCCAGCAGTCGGGACACTAACTATGGCTACACCTTC	CASSRDTNYGYTF	TRBV6-5	TRBJ1-2	.	.
TGTGCCAGCAGAGAGACCGGGACAGGCTTTGACGAGCAGTACTTC	CASRETGTGFDEQYF	TRBV11-2	TRBJ2-7	TRBD1	.
TGTGCCAGCAGCTTAGATTCGACTACCCGCTCCTACAATGAGCAGTTCTTC	CASSLDSTTRSYNEQFF	TRBV7-2	TRBJ2-1	.	.
TGTGCCAGCAGTTACGGGGGCAGAAAAGAGACCCAGTACTTC	CASSYGGRKETQYF	TRBV6-5	TRBJ2-5	.	.
TGTGCCAGCAGTCGCGACAGGAGCTCCTACGAGCAGTACTTC	CASSRDRSSYEQYF	TRBV7-9	TRBJ2-7	.	.
TGTGCCAGCTCACCACCGTCAGGGCATAGGGGAAACACCATATATTTT	CASSPPSGHRGNTIYF	TRBV18	TRBJ1-3	.	few
TGTGCCAGCAGCGTAGATCCGGGTATCCCCCAAGAGACCCAGTACTTC	CASSVDPGIPQETQYF	TRBV9	TRBJ2-5	.	.
TGTGCCAGCAGCCAAGATACCGCCCCAGGGGACAGGGTCTTCTACGAGCAGTACTTC	CASSQDTAPGDRVFYEQYF	TRBV3-1/TRBV3-2	TRBJ2-7	TRBD1	.
TGCGCCAGCAGCCAGAAGCAGGGGGCCACCCTCTCTGGGGCCAACGTCCTGACTTTC	CASSQKQGATLSGANVLTF	TRBV4-1	TRBJ2-6	TRBD1	.
TGTGCCAGCATCAGCATGGGGACTTATCCCTACGAGCAGTACTTC	CASISMGTYPYEQYF	TRBV6-5	TRBJ2-7	.	.
TGCGCCAGCAGCTTACGACAGGACCTTTACGAGCAGTACTTC	CASSLRQDLYEQYF	TRBV5-1	TRBJ2-7	.	.
TGTGCCAGCAGCTTAGGGCAGACAGGCGGAAACACTGAAGCTTTCTTT	CASSLGQTGGNTEAFF	TRBV13	TRBJ1-1	.	.
TGTGCCAGCAGTGAAGCGAACCGACTAGCGGTTACGCAGTATTTT	CASSEANRLAVTQYF	TRBV2	TRBJ2-3	TRBD2	.
TGTGCCAGCAGCGTGTCCGGGTCTCCTAATGAAAAACTGTTTTTT	CASSVSGSPNEKLFF	TRBV9	TRBJ1-4	.	.
TGTGCCAGCAGGCTACTAAGGGGGGGGCAAGAGACCCAGTACTTC	CASRLLRGGQETQYF	TRBV2	TRBJ2-5	.	.
TGTGCCACCAGCAGAGCCCCTGACAGTCTAACTAACTATGGCTACACCTTC	CATSRAPDSLTNYGYTF	TRBV15	TRBJ1-2	.	once
TGTGCCAGCAGCGCCAACAGAGCCTACGAGCAGTACTTC	CASSANRAYEQYF	TRBV11-2	TRBJ2-7	.	.
TGTGCCAGCAGCCCCTGGGCTAGCGGGGGGGAGCAGTTCTTC	CASSPWASGGEQFF	TRBV7-2	TRBJ2-1	TRBD2	.
TGTGCCAGCAGACGACAGGGTAGCTATGGCTACACCTTC	CASRRQGSYGYTF	TRBV27	TRBJ1-2	TRBD1	.
TGTGCCACCAGCAGAAACTGGGCGCGGGGTAGTAACTATGGCTACACCTTC	CATSRNWARGSNYGYTF	TRBV15	TRBJ1-2	.	.
TGTGCCAGCAGCGACGGACAGGGGGCTAAGGATGGCTACACCTTC	CASSDGQGAKDGYTF	TRBV6-6	TRBJ1-2	TRBD1	.
TGCGCCAGCAGCCCCGGACAGGATGCCGCGGGCTACACCTTC	CASSPGQDAAGYTF	TRBV5-1	TRBJ1-2	TRBD1	.
TGTGCCTGGAGGGTAGGAAGTTTTAGCGAAAAACTGTTTTTT	CAWRVGSFSEKLFF	TRBV30	TRBJ1-4	.	few
TGTGCCAGCAGCTTAGTGTCTGTGGCAGGGCAGGCAGATACGCAGTATTTT	CASSLVSVAGQADTQYF	TRBV7-2	TRBJ2-3	.	.
TGTGCCTGGAGCGTATATAATTCACCCCTCCACTTT	CAWSVYNSPLHF	TRBV30	TRBJ1-6	.	.
TGTGCCAGCAGTGCTGGGACTTCGGGAATCTACGAGCAGTACTTC	CASSAGTSGIYEQYF	TRBV2	TRBJ2-7	.	.
TGTGCCAGCAGGAATCTAGGACAGTCCTACGAGCAGTACTTC	CASRNLGQSYEQYF	TRBV6-5	TRBJ2-7	.	.
TGTGCCAGCAGCCCCGGGGGGGCCAACGTCCTGACTTTC	CASSPGGANVLTF	TRBV7-3	TRBJ2-6	.	once
TGTGCCATCAGTGAGCGGGCTAGCGGGAGGAATGAGCAGTTCTTC	CAISERASGRNEQFF	TRBV10-3	TRBJ2-1	TRBD2	.
TGTGCCAGCAGTGGACAGCCCCAAGAGACCCAGTACTTC	CASSGQPQETQYF	TRBV7-2	TRBJ2-5	.	.
TGTGCCAGCAGCCAAACTAGATCCTACGAGCAGTACTTC	CASSQTRSYEQYF	TRBV3-1/TRBV3-2	TRBJ2-7	.	.
TGTGCCAGTAGTACTGGACTAGCGGGAGTAGCAGATACGCAGTATTTT	CASSTGLAGVADTQYF	TRBV19	TRBJ2-3	TRBD2	.
TGTGCCAGTAGTTGGGGGGTGAGGGAAAGCACTGAAGCTTTCTTT	CASSWGVRESTEAFF	TRBV19	TRBJ1-1	.	.
TGTGCCAGCTCAGCCACAGGGGCACAGCCCCAGCATTTT	CASSATGAQPQHF	TRBV18	TRBJ1-5	TRBD1	.
TGTGCCAGCAGCCAAGCTAGAGGGACTTACACCGGGGAGCTGTTTTTT	CASSQARGTYTGELFF	TRBV14	TRBJ2-2	.	.
TGCGCCAGCGACCCTAGCGGGAGTTCGGTGGGTGGGACCCAGTACTTC	CASDPSGSSVGGTQYF	TRBV10-2	TRBJ2-5	TRBD2	.
TGTGCCAGCAGTTACTCAGCCCCCACGGAGGAAGCTTTCTTT	CASSYSAPTEEAFF	TRBV6-6	TRBJ1-1	.	.
TGTGCCAGTAGTCCCCGGACTAGCGGGGCCCCCTACGAGCAGTACTTC	CASSPRTSGAPYEQYF	TRBV19	TRBJ2-7	TRBD2	.
TGTGCCAGCAGTTCCGGACTAGCGGGGCCCTCAGATACGCAGTATTTT	CASSSGLAGPSDTQYF	TRBV7-3	TRBJ2-3	TRBD2	.
TGTGCCAGCAGCGGAGGGGTCAGCGAAAAACTGTTTTTT	CASSGGVSEKLFF	TRBV5-4	TRBJ1-4	.	.
TGTGCCAGCAGCTTAGACGGCGGGTCCTACAATGAGCAGTTCTTC	CASSLDGGSYNEQFF	TRBV7-9	TRBJ2-1	.	.
TGTGCCTGGAGTCCGGGTGGGAACACTGAAGCTTTCTTT	CAWSPGGNTEAFF	TRBV30	TRBJ1-1	.	.
TGTGCCAGTAGTAGCCTTGGGGAGGGGGACACTGAAGCTTTCTTT	CASSSLGEGDTEAFF	TRBV19	TRBJ1-1	.	.
TGTGCCACCAGTGATCCCACCGGCGGGGAGCTGTTTTTT	CATSDPTGGELFF	TRBV24-1	TRBJ2-2	.	.
TGTGCCAGCTCACCAAACAGGGAATATGGCTACACCTTC	CASSPNREYGYTF	TRBV18	TRBJ1-2	.	.
TGTGCCAGCAGCTTAGCTAGCGGGGCTTACAATGAGCAGTTCTTC	CASSLASGAYNEQFF	TRBV7-2	TRBJ2-1	TRBD2	.
TGCGCCAGCAGCCAAAGGACAGGGGGCCGCGGCACTGAAGCTTTCTTT	CASSQRTGGRGTEAFF	TRBV4-1	TRBJ1-1	TRBD1	.